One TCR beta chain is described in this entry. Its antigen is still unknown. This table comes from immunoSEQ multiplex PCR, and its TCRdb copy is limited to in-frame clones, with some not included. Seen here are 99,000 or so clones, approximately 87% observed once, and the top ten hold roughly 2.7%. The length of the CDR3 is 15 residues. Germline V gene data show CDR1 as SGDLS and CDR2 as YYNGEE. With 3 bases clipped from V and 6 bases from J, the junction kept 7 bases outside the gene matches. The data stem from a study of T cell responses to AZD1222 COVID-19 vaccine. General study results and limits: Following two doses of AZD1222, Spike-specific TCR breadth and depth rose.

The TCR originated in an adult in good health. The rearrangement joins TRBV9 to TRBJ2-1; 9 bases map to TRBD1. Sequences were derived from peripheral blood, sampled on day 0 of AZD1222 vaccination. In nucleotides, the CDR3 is TGTGCCAGCAGCGGGGGACAGGGCTTAGTCAATGAGCAGTTCTTC. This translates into CASSGGQGLVNEQFF.